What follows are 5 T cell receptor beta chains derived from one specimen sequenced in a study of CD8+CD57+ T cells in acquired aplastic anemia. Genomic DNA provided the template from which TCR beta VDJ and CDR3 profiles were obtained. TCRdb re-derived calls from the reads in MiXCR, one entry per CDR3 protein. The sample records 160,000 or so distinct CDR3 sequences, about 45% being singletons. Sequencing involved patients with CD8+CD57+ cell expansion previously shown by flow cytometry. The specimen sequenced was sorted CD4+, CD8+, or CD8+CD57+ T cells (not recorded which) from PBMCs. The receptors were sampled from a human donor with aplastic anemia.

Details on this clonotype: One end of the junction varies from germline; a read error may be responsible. Here the CDR3 reads CASSIGRMWSF. The CDR3 coding sequence is TGTGCCAGTAGTATAGGTAGGATGTGGTCCTTC. This chain joins TRBV19 and TRBJ2-1; D gene ambiguous. The CDR3 consists of 11 residues. Germline V CDR1 and CDR2: LNHDA, SQIVND (reference sequence).

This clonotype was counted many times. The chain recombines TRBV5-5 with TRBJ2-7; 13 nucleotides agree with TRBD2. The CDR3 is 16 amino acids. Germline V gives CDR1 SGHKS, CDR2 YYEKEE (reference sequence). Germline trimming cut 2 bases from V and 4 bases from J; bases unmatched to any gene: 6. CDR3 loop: CASSFELAGGKYEQYF. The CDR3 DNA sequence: TGTGCCAGCAGCTTCGAACTAGCGGGAGGGAAATACGAGCAGTACTTC.

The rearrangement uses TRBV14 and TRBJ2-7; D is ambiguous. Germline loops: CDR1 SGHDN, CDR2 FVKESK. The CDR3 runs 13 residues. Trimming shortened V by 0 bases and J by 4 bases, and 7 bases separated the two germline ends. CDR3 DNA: TGTGCCAGCAGCCAAGATGGTCCGTACGAGCAGTACTTC. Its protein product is CASSQDGPYEQYF.

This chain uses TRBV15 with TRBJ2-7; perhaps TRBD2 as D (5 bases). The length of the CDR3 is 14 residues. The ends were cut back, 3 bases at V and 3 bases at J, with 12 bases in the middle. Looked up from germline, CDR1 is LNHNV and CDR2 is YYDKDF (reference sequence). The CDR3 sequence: CATSRNREFYEQYF. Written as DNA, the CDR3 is TGTGCCACCAGCAGGAATAGGGAGTTCTACGAGCAGTACTTC.

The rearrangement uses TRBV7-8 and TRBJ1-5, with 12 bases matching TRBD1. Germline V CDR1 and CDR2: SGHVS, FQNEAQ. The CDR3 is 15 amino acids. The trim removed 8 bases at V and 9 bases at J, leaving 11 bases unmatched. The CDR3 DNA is TGTGCCAGCCTACCGGGACAGGGGGCTTTGGGGCCCCAGCATTTT. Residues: CASLPGQGALGPQHF.